This T cell receptor (beta chain) derives from a study of CD8 T cells in Susac syndrome. Study in general: Within the sequenced Susac syndrome patient group, five or six exhibited active disease and roughly 8 were in remission. Patients with Susac syndrome were therapy-naive, on corticosteroids, or on intravenous immunoglobulin alone at the time that blood was drawn.

V lost 7 bases, J lost 2 bases, and 11 bases lay in between. The CDR3 is made up of 12 amino acids. Germline CDR1 and CDR2: SQVTM and ANQGSEA. This clonotype was seen just once. Its antigen is unknown. The authors reverse transcribed roughly 0.45 to 1 ug RNA with random hexamers. An immunoSEQ multiplex PCR generated amplified TCR beta CDR3 products spanning 54 Vbeta and 13 Jbeta. MiXCR, run by TCRdb on the immunoSEQ multiplex PCR reads, gives a single entry per CDR3 protein. The table has some 160,000 distinct CDR3 sequences, 94% seen once. Broader study findings: The CD4+ T cell repertoires from Susac syndrome exhibited no clonal expansion.

The genes are TRBV29-1 and TRBJ2-5; a weak D match, TRBD1 (6 bases). The sample was CD4+ T cells from PBMCs. This receptor was obtained from a human donor with Susac syndrome. CDR3 sequence: CSGGTPQETQYF. CDR3 sequence (DNA): TGCAGCGGGGGGACACCGCAAGAGACCCAGTACTTC. Drawing the rest from reference TRBV29-1 and TRBJ2-5, the complete variable domain is SAVISQKPSRDICQRGTSLTIQCQVDSQVTMMFWYRQQPGQSLTLIATANQGSEATYESGFVIDKFPISRPNLTFSTLTVSNMSPEDSSIYLCSGGTPQETQYFGPGTRLLVL.